This TCR beta chain came from a study of blood T cell repertoires in COVID-19 (dated by TCRdb to about 2020). About the investigation overall: Samples covering the acute and convalescent phases of COVID-19 were provided by collaborators in the United States, Italy and Spain. The prospective study material was composed of cDNA or gDNA derived from T cells, B-cell-depleted T cells, or PBMCs. The dataset comprised deeply sampled blood TCRbeta repertoires from subjects exposed to, actively infected with, or recovered from COVID-19. A freely available public database, intended as a resource for researchers studying the immune response to SARS-CoV-2, is where the repertoires were released. Samples were obtained from the ongoing ImmuneRACE study (first 160 participants) and from roughly 1,300 subjects provided by 6 global collaborators. A de-identified subject ID, COVID-19 status, age in years and sex were almost always included in the sample metadata. HLA class I and class II types, where available, came from metadata supplied by the sample provider rather than from assay-based typing. Here is what the overall study found, with its caveats: How much clinical and demographic metadata was included differed by source and by participant, and the metadata was provided uncurated.

The immunoSEQ Assay, a bias-controlled multiplex PCR, was used to amplify TCRbeta CDR3 regions from genomic DNA. Processing in the source paper ran as follows. The number of nucleated cells in each sample was estimated from the amplification of reference gene primers within the assay. To quantify the absolute abundance of each unique TCRbeta CDR3 rearrangement, sequence reads were collapsed and filtered. For each sample, productive Simpson clonality was calculated by taking the square root of Simpson's diversity index across productive rearrangements. TCRdb re-hosts the immuneACCESS table, in-frame sequences only. Its copies lack some clones; in the studies checked, an unresolved V gene accounts for under half of them, and the cause for the rest is not known. The D gene and trimming were derived from the DNA, and the V and J assignments and clone size from that table. The table for this sample lists more than 250,000 clones; around 88% of them were counted only once. In total, the top ten clones hold approximately 6% of the sample.

Points on this clone: Its antigen has not been determined. There are no base qualities to consult, and no much larger clone falls within one base.

Participants in the prospective study were enrolled through a virtual design, were aged about 18 to 90 years, and lived in roughly 25 United States geographic areas. Cohort assignment in the prospective study relied on participant-reported clinical history from a screening survey and a study questionnaire. Recovered participants in ImmuneRACE Cohort 3 were defined by two consecutive negative NP/OP PCR tests, clearance by a healthcare professional, or resolution of symptoms. In the prospective study, mobile phlebotomists collected whole blood, serum and a nasopharyngeal or oropharyngeal swab from each participant. Prospective study participants could optionally give additional blood draws and questionnaires over an approximately two-month period. Before DNA extraction, blood samples from the prospective study were shipped at room temperature or frozen. The germline V gene provides CDR1 SQVTM and CDR2 ANQGSEA. The CDR3 holds 13 amino acids from the cysteine to the phenylalanine. The CDR3 DNA has 39 bases and is translated from base 1. Unmatched junction bases come to 8, with V trimmed by 5 bases and J by 8 bases.

The TCR was taken from a woman aged 35 to 49 who had recovered from COVID-19. In this chain, TRBV29-1 is recombined with TRBJ1-4, with TRBD1 identical over 7 junction bases. Sequences were obtained from PBMCs or T cells enriched from blood (not recorded which). The DNA reads as follows: TGCAGCGTTCTTATCAGGGGGAGGGAAAAACTGTTTTTT. It codes for CSVLIRGREKLFF.